The sequence of this T cell receptor (beta chain) was determined in a study of T cell repertoires in cytomegalovirus infection. As for the study in general: Matching HLA type, along with CMV infection, was indicated by public TCR beta signatures. General study findings and limits: Ex vivo responses were dominated by HLA-C-restricted CMV-specific TCR beta clonotypes. The study identified carriers of CMV plus the relevant HLA from cumulative public TCR beta family frequency.

The CDR3 runs 14 residues. Germline V gene lookup returns CDR1 SGHTA and CDR2 FQGNSA. V was cut by 4 bases and J by 7 bases, with 16 bases left in between. TCRdb ran MiXCR on the reads and lists one entry per CDR3 protein. Of over 150,000 distinct CDR3 sequences detected, around 14% appear once; the ten largest clones hold 27%. In this sample, this clonotype turned up many times. Its specificity is not known. Material: PBMCs. This TCR was sampled from a human donor in good health (CMV status not recorded). Some clones in this sample may be carry-over from other donors' samples. This sequence joins TRBV7-2 and TRBJ2-5; TRBD2 is a possible D gene (6 bases). CDR3 sequence (DNA): TGTGCCAGCAGCTCAGGACATGGGGACTTGACCCAGTACTTC. It encodes CASSSGHGDLTQYF. The full variable domain, rest sourced from reference TRBV7-2 and TRBJ2-5, is GAGVSQSPSNKVTEKGKDVELRCDPISGHTALYWYRQSLGQGLEFLIYFQGNSAPDKSGLPSDRFSAERTGGSVSTLTIQRTQQEDSAVYLCASSSGHGDLTQYFGPGTRLLVL.